These 20 T cell receptor beta chains share one sample of origin, sequenced in a study of CD8 T cells in Susac syndrome. RNA amounts of roughly 0.5 to 1 ug underwent reverse transcription with random hexamers. In TCRdb, the immunoSEQ multiplex PCR reads were re-called with MiXCR into one record per CDR3 protein. This sample yields fewer than 300,000 distinct CDR3 sequences, of which about 85% are seen a single time; 0.11% belongs to the top ten. The material sequenced was CD8+ T cells from PBMCs. Receptor source: a human donor with multiple sclerosis.

V usage is TRBV20-1 and J usage is TRBJ2-1, with D uncertain. This CDR3 contains 12 residues. V lost 6 bases and J lost 3, with 9 bases in between. The germline CDR1 and CDR2 sequences are DFQATT and SNEGSKA (reference sequence). CDR3 region: CSASPSYNEQFF. The CDR3 nucleotides read TGCAGTGCAAGCCCAAGCTACAATGAGCAGTTCTTC.

The rearrangement uses TRBV5-1 and TRBJ2-1; D is perhaps TRBD2 (5 bases). Germline V gene data show CDR1 as SGHRS and CDR2 as YFSETQ. The CDR3 length is 14 residues. V lost 7 bases, J lost 6 bases, and 17 bases lay in between. The CDR3, as DNA: TGCGCCAGCTCCCGACATGGAGGTTTCAATGAGCAGTTCTTC. Its translation is CASSRHGGFNEQFF.

The J gene is TRBJ2-5, the V gene TRBV4-1; D not certain. V gave up 2 bases and J gave up 4 bases, with 11 bases separating them. The CDR3 spans 14 residues. From germline, CDR1 is MGHRA and CDR2 YSYEKL. The DNA of the CDR3 is TGCGCCAGCAGCCAACTGGAAAGGGCAGAGACCCAGTACTTC. It yields the protein CASSQLERAETQYF.

V usage is TRBV2 and J usage is TRBJ1-1, with D perhaps matching TRBD1 (5 bases). Trimming stripped 4 bases from V and 6 bases from J, with 15 bases between. The CDR3 is 14 amino acids. Germline values: CDR1 SNHLY, CDR2 FYNNEI. The CDR3 coding sequence is TGTGCCAGCAGTGTTATGAGGGGCGGTCCTGAAGCTTTCTTT. This sequence encodes CASSVMRGGPEAFF.

This sequence joins TRBV6-6 and TRBJ2-7, with unresolved D. The CDR3 extends over 8 amino acids. Trimming pared 10 bases from V and 4 bases from J, leaving 2 bases between. Germline-derived CDR1 and CDR2 are MNHNY and SVGAGI (reference sequence). The CDR3 loop is CATYEQYF. The CDR3 DNA reads TGTGCCACATACGAGCAGTACTTC.

The chain is built from TRBV9 and TRBJ2-5; TRBD1 is a possible D gene (6 bases). The CDR3 has 15 amino acids. Trimming shortened V by 2 bases and J by 4 bases, and 15 bases separated the two germline ends. Germline CDR1 SGDLS, CDR2 YYNGEE. CDR3 loop: CASSVSGAWGETQYF. CDR3 nucleotide sequence: TGTGCCAGCAGCGTTTCAGGGGCGTGGGGAGAGACCCAGTACTTC.

In its sample, this clonotype was seen once. The chain is built from TRBV4-1 and TRBJ2-7, with D tentatively TRBD2 (5 bases). Trimming left V 0 bases short and J 1 base short, with 13 bases between. The germline CDR1 and CDR2 sequences are MGHRA and YSYEKL. The CDR3 length is 16 residues. CDR3 nucleotides: TGCGCCAGCAGCCAAGATGAGGGAGAAGGGTCCTACGAGCAGTACTTC. It specifies CASSQDEGEGSYEQYF.

V is TRBV27 and J is TRBJ1-2, with a tentative D call TRBD1 (6 bases). The CDR3 spans 18 residues. V shed 2 bases and J shed 2 bases, with 21 bases lying between them. Germline-derived CDR1 and CDR2 are MNHEY and SMNVEV (reference sequence). The CDR3 bases are TGTGCCAGCAGTTTAAGTGGAGGGGGTGCCGTTTTCAACTATGGCTACACCTTC. The encoded protein is CASSLSGGGAVFNYGYTF.

This chain connects TRBV14 to TRBJ2-1; 11 bases line up with TRBD2. The germline V gene has CDR1 SGHDN and CDR2 FVKESK. V lost 4 bases and J lost 7; bases outside the gene matches: 9. This CDR3 region has 16 residues. The CDR3 DNA reads TGTGCCAGCAGCCCGCGTAGCGGGAGGGCCCGTAATGAGCAGTTCTTC. Translation gives CASSPRSGRARNEQFF.

The V gene is TRBV7-9, the J gene TRBJ2-1; a weak D match, TRBD2 (5 bases). V was cut by 2 bases and J by 0 bases, with 14 bases left in between. The CDR3 covers 17 residues. In germline, CDR1 is SEHNR, CDR2 FQNEAQ (reference sequence). The CDR3 here is CASSLSPLGSSYNEQFF. The DNA for the CDR3 is TGTGCCAGCAGCTTATCGCCCCTAGGGAGCTCCTACAATGAGCAGTTCTTC. The entire variable domain, with the rest obtained from reference TRBV7-9 and TRBJ2-1, is as follows: DTGVSQNPRHKITKRGQNVTFRCDPISEHNRLYWYRQTLGQGPEFLTYFQNEAQLEKSRLLSDRFSAERPKGSFSTLEIQRTEQGDSAMYLCASSLSPLGSSYNEQFFGPGTRLTVL.

This chain connects TRBV27 to TRBJ1-2; 8 bases align to TRBD1. The CDR3 contains 15 residues. Trimming removed 4 bases from V and 4 bases from J; junction bases left unmatched: 8. CDR1 is MNHEY and CDR2 is SMNVEV in the germline V gene (reference sequence). The CDR3 loop reads CASSSGPTGAYGYTF. CDR3 coding DNA: TGTGCCAGCAGTTCAGGACCGACAGGGGCCTATGGCTACACCTTC.

The chain combines TRBV7-9 with TRBJ1-1; weak D call: TRBD1 (5 bases). The CDR3 is 14 amino acids. V was trimmed by 4 bases and J by 4 bases, leaving 13 bases between them. Germline-derived CDR1 and CDR2 are SEHNR and FQNEAQ (reference sequence). The CDR3 sequence is CASSSAPGGTEAFF. DNA of the CDR3: TGTGCCAGCAGCTCAGCCCCGGGGGGCACTGAAGCTTTCTTT.

The rearrangement links TRBV28 to TRBJ2-1, with D perhaps TRBD1 (6 bases). The CDR3 is 16 amino acids. Trimming took 6 bases from V and 0 from J, leaving 15 bases between them. CDR1 and CDR2 (germline): MDHEN, SYDVKM. The CDR3 is CASSPNTGSSYNEQFF. The CDR3 bases are TGTGCCAGCAGCCCTAATACAGGGAGCTCCTACAATGAGCAGTTCTTC. Filled out from reference TRBV28 and TRBJ2-1, the complete variable domain reads DVKVTQSSRYLVKRTGEKVFLECVQDMDHENMFWYRQDPGLGLRLIYFSYDVKMKEKGDIPEGYSVSREKKERFSLILESASTNQTSMYLCASSPNTGSSYNEQFFGPGTRLTVL.

This clonotype was counted a single time. J is TRBJ2-3 and V is TRBV12-3 or TRBV12-4, with 9 bases aligning to TRBD2. Trimming cost V 4 bases and J 4 bases; bases outside gene matches: 9. The CDR3 is 16 amino acids. Written as DNA, the CDR3 is TGTGCCAGCAGTTGGGCCGGACTAGCGACCGCAGATACGCAGTATTTT. It yields the protein CASSWAGLATADTQYF.

This chain joins TRBV9 and TRBJ2-1; 8 bases map to TRBD2. Trimming cost V 3 bases and J 3 bases; bases outside gene matches: 5. Germline V gene sequence: CDR1 SGDLS, CDR2 YYNGEE. The CDR3 contains 15 residues. CDR3 bases: TGTGCCAGCAGCGCCGGACTAGCACTCTACAATGAGCAGTTCTTC. This gives the protein CASSAGLALYNEQFF.

This chain links TRBV28 with TRBJ2-1; 14 bases are a match to TRBD2. The J segment lost 8 bases and the V segment lost 6 bases, leaving 9 bases of the junction unmatched. Germline V gene data show CDR1 as MDHEN and CDR2 as SYDVKM. There are 16 residues in the CDR3. CDR3 sequence (DNA): TGTGCCAGCAGCCCCACGGGACTAGCGGGAGCGCATGAGCAGTTCTTC. It codes for CASSPTGLAGAHEQFF.

The V gene is TRBV5-1, the J gene TRBJ2-1; D not resolved. Per the germline V gene, CDR1 is SGHRS and CDR2 is YFSETQ. The CDR3 totals 15 residues. The ends were cut back, 6 bases at V and 2 bases at J, with 15 bases in the middle. The CDR3 sequence is CASIPGTLAYNEQFF. DNA for the CDR3: TGCGCCAGCATCCCCGGCACCCTTGCCTACAATGAGCAGTTCTTC.

The chain carries TRBV20-1 and TRBJ2-1; 8 bases match TRBD2. CDR1 is DFQATT, CDR2 SNEGSKA, per germline (reference sequence). The CDR3 has 15 amino acids. V was clipped by 0 bases and J by 4 bases; unmatched bases: 5. In DNA, the CDR3 is TGCAGTGCTAGAGATGAAGCGGGAGAGTACAATGAGCAGTTCTTC. It is translated as CSARDEAGEYNEQFF.

The V and J genes are TRBV28 and TRBJ1-2, with D unresolved. CDR3 length equals 12 residues. V dropped 6 bases and J dropped 4 bases, with 9 bases sitting between them. CDR1 is MDHEN and CDR2 is SYDVKM in the germline V gene. The CDR3 DNA reads TGTGCCAGCAGCCCTGTTGGCTATGGCTACACCTTC. This codes for CASSPVGYGYTF.

V and J are TRBV10-3 and TRBJ2-6; TRBD1 matches 8 bases. Germline CDR1 and CDR2: ENHRY and SYGVKD. The CDR3 is 16 amino acids. Trimming took 9 bases from V and 0 from J; bases not matched to a gene: 7. In nucleotides, the CDR3 is TGTGCCATTGCGACAGGGGAACCCTCTGGGGCCAACGTCCTGACTTTC. Translation: CAIATGEPSGANVLTF.